This is a list of T cell receptor beta chains from one sample in a study of blood T cell repertoires in COVID-19. Using immunoSEQ multiplex PCR, the repertoire was profiled, and TCRdb retains in-frame clones only, with some absent. Of roughly 80,000 clones in the sample, around nine tenths were seen once. The specimen was peripheral blood. Every receptor here comes from an older woman with acute or convalescent COVID-19. The CDR3 runs from the conserved cysteine through the conserved F or W. The D gene is left open where the match is weak. Size tells how often a clone was seen (once, few, many) or the class of an expanded clone, and some rows leave it out.

J: TRBJ2-2; size: once; V: TRBV12-3/TRBV12-4; D: .; DNA: TGTGCCAGCAGTTTTTCGGGGACCGGGGAGCTGTTTTTT; CDR3: CASSFSGTGELFF
J: TRBJ2-7; size: .; V: TRBV5-1; D: TRBD1; DNA: TGCGCCAGCAGCCCGGACAGGGGGAGCTCCTACGAGCAGTACTTC; CDR3: CASSPDRGSSYEQYF
J: TRBJ2-2; size: .; V: TRBV11-2; D: .; DNA: TGTGCCAGCAGCGCAGGGTTAGTGAGCACCGGGGAGCTGTTTTTT; CDR3: CASSAGLVSTGELFF
J: TRBJ2-7; size: .; V: TRBV28; D: TRBD1; DNA: TGTGCCAGCAGGGGACAGGGACCCTACGAGCAGTACTTC; CDR3: CASRGQGPYEQYF
J: TRBJ2-7; size: .; V: TRBV4-2; D: .; DNA: TGTGCCAGCAGCCAAGTGGTGCAGGGGTCATACGAGCAGTACTTC; CDR3: CASSQVVQGSYEQYF
J: TRBJ2-7; size: .; V: TRBV28; D: .; DNA: TGTGCCAGCAGTCGACCACCCGGGTCCTACGAGCAGTACTTC; CDR3: CASSRPPGSYEQYF
J: TRBJ1-4; size: .; V: TRBV4-3; D: .; DNA: TGCGCCAGCAGCCAAGGGGCAGGGTCGGATGAAAAACTGTTTTTT; CDR3: CASSQGAGSDEKLFF
J: TRBJ1-2; size: .; V: TRBV3-1/TRBV3-2; D: TRBD1; DNA: TGTGCCAGCAGTCGACAGGGTGGTGGCTACACCTTC; CDR3: CASSRQGGGYTF
J: TRBJ2-5; size: .; V: TRBV7-2; D: TRBD2; DNA: TGTGCCAGCAGCCCGGGGACTAGCGGGGGGGCCCTTGAGACCCAGTACTTC; CDR3: CASSPGTSGGALETQYF
J: TRBJ2-4; size: .; V: TRBV2; D: .; DNA: TGTGCCAGCACAGTAGCCAAAAACATTCAGTACTTC; CDR3: CASTVAKNIQYF
J: TRBJ1-4; size: .; V: TRBV7-2; D: TRBD1; DNA: TGTGCCAGCAGTACCCGGGACAGGCAAAAACTGTTTTTT; CDR3: CASSTRDRQKLFF
J: TRBJ1-5; size: .; V: TRBV10-1; D: TRBD1; DNA: TGCGCCAGCAGCACCGGGACAGGGAAGAATCAGCCCCAGCATTTT; CDR3: CASSTGTGKNQPQHF
J: TRBJ2-5; size: .; V: TRBV20-1; D: .; DNA: TGCAGTGCCTGGGGCATAGAGACCCAGTACTTC; CDR3: CSAWGIETQYF
J: TRBJ2-3; size: .; V: TRBV29-1; D: TRBD1; DNA: TGCAGCGTTGACGGACAGGGGACTGGTACAGATACGCAGTATTTT; CDR3: CSVDGQGTGTDTQYF
J: TRBJ2-7; size: .; V: TRBV19; D: TRBD1; DNA: TGTGCCAGCTCGGACAGGGGCCTCGTACGGGAGCAGTACTTC; CDR3: CASSDRGLVREQYF
J: TRBJ1-1; size: .; V: TRBV27; D: .; DNA: TGTGCCAGCAGTTTTCTCGCCCCCCCGGAAAGGGGTGGCACTGAAGCTTTCTTT; CDR3: CASSFLAPPERGGTEAFF
J: TRBJ2-5; size: .; V: TRBV7-2; D: .; DNA: TGTGCCAGATGCGGGGAGACCCAGTACTTC; CDR3: CARCGETQYF
J: TRBJ2-4; size: .; V: TRBV6-1; D: .; DNA: TGTGCCAGCAGTGAACTGCCGGGAAAAAACATTCAGTACTTC; CDR3: CASSELPGKNIQYF
J: TRBJ2-1; size: .; V: TRBV29-1; D: .; DNA: TGCAGCGTTGGCCGGGGTACAGGGAGGGATGAGCAGTTCTTC; CDR3: CSVGRGTGRDEQFF
J: TRBJ2-3; size: .; V: TRBV30; D: .; DNA: TGTGCCTGGAGTGTTGGCAGATCCACAGATACGCAGTATTTT; CDR3: CAWSVGRSTDTQYF
J: TRBJ2-7; size: .; V: TRBV27; D: TRBD1; DNA: TGTGCCAGCAGACCGGGACAGGTAACCTACGAGCAGTACTTC; CDR3: CASRPGQVTYEQYF
J: TRBJ2-1; size: .; V: TRBV7-2; D: .; DNA: TGTGCCAGCAGTCTCGGAGGGGGAGGGGATATGCATGAGCAGTTCTTC; CDR3: CASSLGGGGDMHEQFF
J: TRBJ1-2; size: .; V: TRBV10-3; D: .; DNA: TGTGCCATCAGTGAGACTAGAGATTCGTATGGCTACACCTTC; CDR3: CAISETRDSYGYTF
J: TRBJ1-5; size: .; V: TRBV6-5; D: .; DNA: TGTGCCAGCAAGGGGGATAGCAATCAGCCCCAGCATTTT; CDR3: CASKGDSNQPQHF
J: TRBJ2-7; size: .; V: TRBV4-2; D: TRBD2; DNA: TGTGCCAGCAGCCAAGACCCCGGGACTACTGAGCAGTACTTC; CDR3: CASSQDPGTTEQYF
J: TRBJ2-2; size: .; V: TRBV11-2; D: TRBD2; DNA: TGTGCCAGCAGCAAGCTAGCGGGAGCTTCCACCGGGGAGCTGTTTTTT; CDR3: CASSKLAGASTGELFF
J: TRBJ1-4; size: .; V: TRBV7-2; D: .; DNA: TGTGCCAGCAGCTTAGGGCCCCGCGAAAAACTGTTTTTT; CDR3: CASSLGPREKLFF
J: TRBJ1-5; size: .; V: TRBV7-2; D: TRBD1; DNA: TGTGCCAGCAGCTCACTACAGGGGGCGGTCAATCAGCCCCAGCATTTT; CDR3: CASSSLQGAVNQPQHF
J: TRBJ2-1; size: .; V: TRBV19; D: .; DNA: TGTGCCAGTAGTCTTATCCTGGGCCCCTACAATGAGCAGTTCTTC; CDR3: CASSLILGPYNEQFF
J: TRBJ2-1; size: .; V: TRBV27; D: TRBD1; DNA: TGTGCCAACCGTCCCGGACAGGGGGAATCCCCCCTGAGGAATGAGCAGTTCTTC; CDR3: CANRPGQGESPLRNEQFF
J: TRBJ2-2; size: .; V: TRBV19; D: TRBD1; DNA: TGTGCCAGTAGGTTCCGGGACAGGAGCAACACCGGGGAGCTGTTTTTT; CDR3: CASRFRDRSNTGELFF
J: TRBJ2-7; size: .; V: TRBV9; D: TRBD2; DNA: TGTGCCAGCAGCGGCGGGGGGGGACTCTCCTACGAGCAGTACTTC; CDR3: CASSGGGGLSYEQYF
J: TRBJ2-7; size: once; V: TRBV27; D: .; DNA: TGTGCCAGCAGGCCCTCGGAGGGTTCGTACGAGCAGTACTTC; CDR3: CASRPSEGSYEQYF
J: TRBJ1-2; size: .; V: TRBV19; D: TRBD1; DNA: TGTGCCAGTAGTTCCCGACAGGGGTTCTATGGCTACACCTTC; CDR3: CASSSRQGFYGYTF
J: TRBJ2-3; size: .; V: TRBV24-1; D: .; DNA: TGTGCCACCAGTGATTTGGCACGATCGGGGGTTCGGCCCGAAGATACGCAGTATTTT; CDR3: CATSDLARSGVRPEDTQYF
J: TRBJ2-7; size: .; V: TRBV7-8; D: TRBD1; DNA: TGTGCCAGCAGCTCCAGAGGACAGGGGAACTACGAGCAGTACTTC; CDR3: CASSSRGQGNYEQYF
J: TRBJ1-5; size: once; V: TRBV3-1/TRBV3-2; D: .; DNA: TGTGCCAGCAGCCAAGGGGCCCGCCTTTATAGCAATCAGCCCCAGCATTTT; CDR3: CASSQGARLYSNQPQHF
J: TRBJ2-3; size: .; V: TRBV5-8; D: TRBD1; DNA: TGTGCCAGCAGCTTGGCCTTTCGGACAGGGCTCACAGATACGCAGTATTTT; CDR3: CASSLAFRTGLTDTQYF
J: TRBJ1-6; size: .; V: TRBV6-5; D: .; DNA: TGTGCCAGCAGCCTACTCAGGGAATCACCCCTCCACTTT; CDR3: CASSLLRESPLHF
J: TRBJ2-3; size: .; V: TRBV24-1; D: TRBD1; DNA: TGTGCCACCAGCCACAGGGGAACAGATACGCAGTATTTT; CDR3: CATSHRGTDTQYF
J: TRBJ2-7; size: .; V: TRBV19; D: .; DNA: TGTGCCAGTAGTATCAGGTCCGCTTCCTACGAGCAGTACTTC; CDR3: CASSIRSASYEQYF
J: TRBJ2-3; size: .; V: TRBV7-2; D: TRBD2; DNA: TGTGCCAGCAGCCCAAGACTAGCGGGAGCCGCAGATACGCAGTATTTT; CDR3: CASSPRLAGAADTQYF